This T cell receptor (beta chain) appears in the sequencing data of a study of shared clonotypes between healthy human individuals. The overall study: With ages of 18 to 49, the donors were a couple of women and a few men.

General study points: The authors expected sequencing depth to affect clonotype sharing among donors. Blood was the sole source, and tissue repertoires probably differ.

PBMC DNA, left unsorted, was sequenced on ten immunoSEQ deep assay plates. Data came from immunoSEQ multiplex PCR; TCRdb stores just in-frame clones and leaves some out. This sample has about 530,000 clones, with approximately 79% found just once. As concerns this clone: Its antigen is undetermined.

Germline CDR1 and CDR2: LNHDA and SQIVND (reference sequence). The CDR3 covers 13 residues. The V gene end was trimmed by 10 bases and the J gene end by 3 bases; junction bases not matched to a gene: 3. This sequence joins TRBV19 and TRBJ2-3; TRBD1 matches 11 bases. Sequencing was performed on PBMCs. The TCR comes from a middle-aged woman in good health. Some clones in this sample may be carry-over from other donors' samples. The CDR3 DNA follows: TGTGCCACCAGGGACAGGGGGACAGATACGCAGTATTTT. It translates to CATRDRGTDTQYF.